One sample yielded the 21 T cell receptor beta chains listed below, sequenced in a study of blood T cells in healthy people across ages. A second roughly 7 to 11 cycle PCR used barcoded and J-beta primers. TCRdb re-analysed the 5' RACE reads in MiXCR, keeping a single row per CDR3 protein. The sample consists of some 1,800,000 distinct CDR3 sequences, 30% to 40% of them appearing once. Material for sequencing was blood. All receptors come from a human donor in good health.

The gene calls are TRBV27 and TRBJ1-2; a weak D match, TRBD1 (6 bases). The germline CDR1 and CDR2 sequences are MNHEY and SMNVEV (reference sequence). This CDR3 region has 15 residues. V was shortened by 6 bases and J by 4 bases, with 18 bases between the two germline ends. As DNA, the CDR3 is TGTGCCAGCAGCCAAGCGGGGGGCGCTGGCTATGGCTACACCTTC. This codes for CASSQAGGAGYGYTF.

This clonotype was seen only a few times. The junction differs from germline at one of its ends, possibly a read error. V and J are TRBV5-6 and TRBJ1-2, with 7 bases that match TRBD1. The CDR3 has 14 residues. Germline loops: CDR1 SGHDT, CDR2 YYEEEE. This chain's CDR3 is CVSSLRGLNYGYTF. The CDR3 DNA sequence: TGTGTCAGCAGCTTGAGGGGGCTTAACTATGGCTACACCTTC.

The CDR3 DNA reads TGTGCCAGCCGGGGAGGGTGGCTGGCCGAGCAGTACTTC. This gives the protein CASRGGWLAEQYF. The rearrangement uses TRBV6-6 and TRBJ2-7; 7 nucleotides agree with TRBD2. Per the germline V gene, CDR1 is MNHNY and CDR2 is SVGAGI (reference sequence). The CDR3 is 13 amino acids. V shed 8 bases and J 6 bases; nucleotides not matched to a gene: 10.

This clonotype was seen more than once but under ten times. This chain connects TRBV4-2 to TRBJ2-1, with 9 bases matching TRBD2. Germline CDR1 is LGHNA and CDR2 is YNFKEQ. The CDR3 is 18 amino acids. Trimming took 2 bases from V and 3 from J; bases not matched to a gene: 11. This CDR3 is CASSQRGGGAPFYNEQFF. The CDR3 coding sequence is TGTGCCAGCAGCCAAAGGGGCGGGGGGGCCCCTTTCTACAATGAGCAGTTCTTC.

In DNA form, the CDR3 reads TGTGCCAGCACTGCTCGGCGAGCGGGGAACCCTAGGGACCAGTACTTC. Protein: CASTARRAGNPRDQYF. The J gene is TRBJ2-5, the V gene TRBV7-8, with 7 positions matching TRBD2. Germline loops: CDR1 SGHVS, CDR2 FQNEAQ. This CDR3 spans 16 amino acids. Unmatched junction bases numbered 21, after V lost 7 bases and J lost 10 bases.

This chain uses TRBV12-3 or TRBV12-4 with TRBJ2-1, with D perhaps TRBD2 (5 bases). Trimming left V 4 bases short and J 0 bases short, with 10 bases between. The CDR3 consists of 15 residues. In nucleotides, the CDR3 is TGTGCCAGCAGTTACCCGGGAAGCTCCTACAATGAGCAGTTCTTC. Protein product: CASSYPGSSYNEQFF.

The rearrangement uses TRBV5-6 and TRBJ2-1; 8 positions agree with TRBD1. The CDR3 is 16 residues long. Germline CDR1 and CDR2: SGHDT and YYEEEE. The trim removed 3 bases at V and 0 bases at J, leaving 5 bases unmatched. CDR3 sequence (DNA): TGTGCCAGCAGCTCCCGGACAGGGCTCTCCTACAATGAGCAGTTCTTC. This codes for CASSSRTGLSYNEQFF.

The chain links TRBV6-1 to TRBJ1-5, with D perhaps matching TRBD1 (6 bases). The CDR3 spans 16 residues. Germline-derived CDR1 and CDR2 are MNHNS and SASEGT. The V gene lost 7 bases and the J gene lost 10 bases, with 26 bases spanning the gap. The CDR3: CASTSGSTGGRRPQHF. In nucleotides, the CDR3 is TGTGCCAGCACCTCCGGTTCGACAGGAGGGCGGCGACCCCAGCATTTT.

This clonotype has just a few counts. The gene calls are TRBV2 and TRBJ2-1; TRBD2 agrees at 9 bases. Trimming at V came to 3 bases and at J to 7 bases, leaving 7 bases not matched to a gene. Germline CDR1 reads SNHLY; CDR2 reads FYNNEI. The CDR3 spans 15 residues. CDR3 sequence reads: CASSDGGGAMNEQFF. DNA for the CDR3: TGTGCCAGCAGTGACGGCGGGGGGGCAATGAATGAGCAGTTCTTC.

This clonotype was counted a few times. This sequence joins TRBV12-3 or TRBV12-4 and TRBJ1-1; D is perhaps TRBD1 (6 bases). The CDR3 runs to 12 residues. Trimming left V 6 bases short and J 5 bases short, with 10 bases between. CDR3 DNA: TGTGCCAGCAGAAAGGGGGTAACTGAAGCTTTCTTT. Protein product: CASRKGVTEAFF.

The chain has TRBV7-2 and TRBJ1-2; perhaps TRBD1 as D (6 bases). V was trimmed by 11 bases and J by 4 bases, leaving 26 bases between them. Per the germline V gene, CDR1 is SGHTA and CDR2 is FQGNSA. This CDR3 contains 16 residues. The CDR3 region has the DNA TGTGCCTTCTATGGCGGGGGGCCTCTAAATTTCTATGGCTACACCTTC. Its protein is CAFYGGGPLNFYGYTF. Complete variable domain (other parts from reference TRBV7-2 and TRBJ1-2): GAGVSQSPSNKVTEKGKDVELRCDPISGHTALYWYRQSLGQGLEFLIYFQGNSAPDKSGLPSDRFSAERTGGSVSTLTIQRTQQEDSAVYLCAFYGGGPLNFYGYTFGSGTRLTVV.

This clonotype was detected only a few times. The V and J genes are TRBV25-1 and TRBJ1-1; perhaps TRBD1 as D (6 bases). This CDR3 has 12 amino acids. V was clipped by 4 bases and J by 10 bases, with 13 bases between them. CDR1 and CDR2 (germline): MGHDK, SYGVNS. CDR3 nucleotide sequence: TGTGCCAGCAGTGCAGGGGACCGACGAGCTTTCTTT. Protein product: CASSAGDRRAFF.

The chain links TRBV6-1 to TRBJ2-1, with no clear D. Germline assignment: CDR1 MNHNS and CDR2 SASEGT. The length of the CDR3 is 11 residues. V was clipped by 6 bases and J by 9 bases, with 9 bases between them. Here the CDR3 reads CASRDNAEQFF. The DNA for the CDR3 is TGTGCCAGCAGGGATAACGCTGAGCAGTTCTTC.

Concerning this clonotype itself: A much larger clone lies one base from this, so it may be a read error. Written as DNA, the CDR3 is TGTGCCAGCAGCCCCGGGTACGCGAACACCGGGGGGCTGTTTTTT. It specifies CASSPGYANTGGLFF. The V call is TRBV6-5, the J call TRBJ2-2; a weak D match, TRBD2 (6 bases). The CDR3 is 15 amino acids. In germline, CDR1 is MNHEY, CDR2 SVGAGI.

This chain links TRBV11-2 with TRBJ2-3; maybe TRBD2 (6 bases). Germline loops: CDR1 SGHAT, CDR2 FQNNGV. The CDR3 is 16 amino acids. V shed 1 base and J shed 5 bases, with 16 bases lying between them. The CDR3, as DNA: TGTGCCAGCAGCTTAGGCCTTCGCGGGGCAATAGATACGCAGTATTTT. Encoded protein: CASSLGLRGAIDTQYF. Full variable domain (missing parts from reference TRBV11-2 and TRBJ2-3): EAGVAQSPRYKIIEKRQSVAFWCNPISGHATLYWYQQILGQGPKLLIQFQNNGVVDDSQLPKDRFSAERLKGVDSTLKIQPAKLEDSAVYLCASSLGLRGAIDTQYFGPGTRLTVL.

The sample holds a few counts of this clonotype. The rearrangement joins TRBV3-1 to TRBJ2-1, with D possibly matching TRBD1 (5 bases). Germline values: CDR1 LGHDT, CDR2 YNNKEL (reference sequence). The germline V and J ends were trimmed by 4 bases and 10 bases, with 11 bases remaining between them. The CDR3 is 12 amino acids. CDR3 in DNA: TGTGCCAGCAGCCGAAGGGGCAGAGAGCAGTTCTTC. Its translation is CASSRRGREQFF.

This rearrangement joins TRBV3-1 to TRBJ2-7; D possibly corresponds to TRBD2 (6 bases). Germline V gene data show CDR1 as LGHDT and CDR2 as YNNKEL (reference sequence). V lost 4 bases and J 3 bases, leaving 10 bases between the germline ends. This CDR3 spans 13 amino acids. In nucleotides, the CDR3 is TGTGCCAGCAGCCCCGGGACTTTCTACGAGCAGTACTTC. Translated: CASSPGTFYEQYF.

There are a few counts of this clonotype. The V call is TRBV20-1, the J call TRBJ2-5, with 8 bases identical to TRBD2. The CDR3 contains 14 residues. Germline assignment: CDR1 DFQATT and CDR2 SNEGSKA (reference sequence). The CDR3 reads CSVRSSGAQETQYF. Written as DNA, the CDR3 is TGCTCAGTGCGTAGTAGCGGGGCCCAAGAGACCCAGTACTTC.

V usage is TRBV7-6 and J usage is TRBJ2-1; 9 nucleotides match TRBD1. The CDR3 extends over 15 amino acids. Trimming took 2 bases from V and 8 from J; bases not matched to a gene: 7. CDR1 SGHVS and CDR2 FNYEAQ come from the germline V gene. The CDR3 region has the DNA TGTGCCAGCAGCTTACTCGGGACAGGGTTAGATGAGCAGTTCTTC. Residues: CASSLLGTGLDEQFF.

This clonotype appeared a few times. V is TRBV6-6 and J is TRBJ2-1, with 7 bases lining up with TRBD2. The CDR3 has 15 residues. J was trimmed by 1 base and V by 5 bases; bases with no gene match: 5. In germline, CDR1 is MNHNY, CDR2 SVGAGI (reference sequence). Here the CDR3 reads CASSRRRGSYNEQFF. In nucleotides, the CDR3 is TGTGCCAGCAGTAGGCGGCGGGGGTCCTACAATGAGCAGTTCTTC.

The chain recombines TRBV4-2 with TRBJ2-7; D remains unclear. Germline V gene data show CDR1 as LGHNA and CDR2 as YNFKEQ. The CDR3 totals 16 residues. V dropped 0 bases and J dropped 4 bases, with 16 bases sitting between them. The CDR3 bases are TGTGCCAGCAGCCAAGATAGGGCCGACCAGACTTACGAGCAGTACTTC. This encodes CASSQDRADQTYEQYF.